These 22 T cell receptor beta chains share one sample of origin, sequenced in a study of T cell responses to AZD1222 COVID-19 vaccine. Sequencing used immunoSEQ multiplex PCR; TCRdb keeps in-frame clones, though not all of them. Among about 120,000 clones listed, around nine tenths were seen once. The source material was peripheral blood, sampled on day 0 of AZD1222 vaccination. The receptor source for this set is an adult in good health.

The chain carries TRBV30 and TRBJ1-5; no clear D gene. V dropped 0 bases and J dropped 4 bases, with 7 bases sitting between them. The germline gives CDR1 GTSNPN, CDR2 SVGIG (reference sequence). The CDR3 consists of 13 residues. The CDR3 spells CAWSVAGNQPQHF. Written as DNA, the CDR3 is TGTGCCTGGAGTGTAGCGGGGAATCAGCCCCAGCATTTT.

This chain links TRBV4-1 with TRBJ2-3, with 7 bases identical to TRBD2. Unmatched junction bases numbered 5, after V lost 2 bases and J lost 0 bases. Germline V CDR1 and CDR2: MGHRA, YSYEKL. The CDR3 runs 16 residues. The DNA of the CDR3 is TGCGCCAGCAGCCAACGTCTAGCGGAAAGCACAGATACGCAGTATTTT. Protein: CASSQRLAESTDTQYF.

The V and J genes are TRBV7-9 and TRBJ1-2; D may be TRBD1 (6 bases). The V gene's germline CDR1 is SEHNR and CDR2 FQNEAQ (reference sequence). V was shortened by 7 bases and J by 2 bases, with 14 bases between the two germline ends. The CDR3 length is 14 residues. The CDR3 protein is CASIGPTGNYGYTF. The CDR3 nucleotides read TGTGCCAGCATTGGGCCCACAGGGAACTATGGCTACACCTTC.

V and J are TRBV5-1 and TRBJ2-7, with D perhaps matching TRBD1 or TRBD2 (5 bases each). The CDR3 is 13 residues long. Germline V gene lookup returns CDR1 SGHRS and CDR2 YFSETQ. V was trimmed by 0 bases and J by 7 bases, leaving 11 bases between them. CDR3 protein: CASSLDPGTEQYF. CDR3 sequence (DNA): TGCGCCAGCAGCTTGGACCCGGGGACGGAGCAGTACTTC.

The CDR3 DNA reads TGCAGCGTTGTTGGGCCTGAAGCTTTCTTT. Protein product: CSVVGPEAFF. The J gene is TRBJ1-1, the V gene TRBV29-1; no definite D call. Per germline, CDR1 SQVTM and CDR2 ANQGSEA. This CDR3 has 10 residues. V was cut by 4 bases and J by 6 bases, with 6 bases left in between.

This rearrangement joins TRBV5-8 to TRBJ1-1; D is possibly TRBD1 (6 bases). CDR3 length: 15 amino acids. The V end lost 7 bases, the J end lost 3 bases, and 19 bases lay between the germline ends. Germline V lookup: CDR1 SGHTS, CDR2 YDEGEE. The CDR3 here is CASPEGGGKDTEAFF. DNA of the CDR3: TGTGCCAGCCCAGAGGGGGGGGGAAAGGACACTGAAGCTTTCTTT. The full variable domain, rest sourced from reference TRBV5-8 and TRBJ1-1, is EAGVTQSPTHLIKTRGQQATLRCSPISGHTSVYWYQQALGLGLQFLLWYDEGEERNRGNFPPRFSGRQFPNYSSELNVNALELEDSALYLCASPEGGGKDTEAFFGQGTRLTVV.

A note on this clone: The junction departs from germline at one end; a sequencing error may be responsible. The chain links TRBV11-2 to TRBJ2-7; D call uncertain. Looked up from germline, CDR1 is SGHAT and CDR2 is FQNNGV. The CDR3 is 13 amino acids. The DNA of the CDR3 is TGTGCCAGCAGCCTAGATCCCCTCTGGGAGCAGTACTTC. This sequence encodes CASSLDPLWEQYF.

This clone has only one observation. V gene TRBV28 combines with J gene TRBJ2-5; D is uncertain. CDR1 is MDHEN, CDR2 SYDVKM, per germline. The CDR3 is 15 amino acids. Deletions cut 3 bases from V and 0 bases from J, with 11 bases between. The CDR3 reads CASSFTWLNQETQYF. CDR3 sequence (DNA): TGTGCCAGCAGTTTTACATGGTTAAACCAAGAGACCCAGTACTTC. Combining the CDR3 with reference TRBV28 and TRBJ2-5 gives the whole variable domain DVKVTQSSRYLVKRTGEKVFLECVQDMDHENMFWYRQDPGLGLRLIYFSYDVKMKEKGDIPEGYSVSREKKERFSLILESASTNQTSMYLCASSFTWLNQETQYFGPGTRLLVL.

J is TRBJ2-5 and V is TRBV7-9, with 11 nucleotides matching TRBD2. V trimming: 5 bases; J trimming: 6 bases; junction bases outside the gene matches: 11. CDR1 is SEHNR and CDR2 is FQNEAQ in the germline V gene (reference sequence). This CDR3 comprises 16 residues. CDR3 amino acids: CASSPNQTSGSKTQYF. In nucleotides, the CDR3 is TGTGCCAGCAGCCCGAACCAAACTAGCGGGAGTAAGACCCAGTACTTC.

The gene calls are TRBV5-1 and TRBJ1-3; D is uncertain. Germline-derived CDR1 and CDR2 are SGHRS and YFSETQ. The CDR3 has 15 amino acids. Trimming left V 1 base short and J 0 bases short, with 8 bases between. The CDR3 DNA follows: TGCGCCAGCAGCTTGTGGGTCGGCTCTGGAAACACCATATATTTT. This sequence encodes CASSLWVGSGNTIYF.

The chain uses TRBV7-8 and TRBJ2-5; D may be TRBD1 or TRBD2 (5 bases each). The CDR3 has 13 residues. Germline CDR1 is SGHVS and CDR2 is FQNEAQ. Trimming left V 5 bases short and J 5 bases short, with 12 bases between. CDR3 sequence (DNA): TGTGCCAGCAGCCTAGAGGGGTGGGAGACCCAGTACTTC. This sequence encodes CASSLEGWETQYF.

This clone has just one count. The chain employs TRBV9 and TRBJ2-4, with D uncertain. The CDR3 length is 14 residues. Germline CDR1 and CDR2: SGDLS and YYNGEE. V lost 4 bases and J 1 base, leaving 9 bases between the germline ends. The CDR3 nucleotides are TGTGCCAGCAGCCCCGGCCCGGCCAAAAACATTCAGTACTTC. It is translated as CASSPGPAKNIQYF.

The table lists this clone with a few counts. This chain's CDR3 is CASSETWGRGGYTF. The DNA of the CDR3 is TGTGCCAGCAGTGAAACTTGGGGGAGGGGCGGCTACACCTTC. V usage is TRBV6-1 and J usage is TRBJ1-2, with D maybe TRBD1 (5 bases). The CDR3 is made up of 14 amino acids. CDR1 and CDR2 from the germline V gene are MNHNS and SASEGT. Trimming took off 2 bases at V and 8 bases at J, with 15 bases between the two ends.

The chain carries TRBV6-2 or TRBV6-3 and TRBJ2-7; TRBD2 matches at 8 bases. Trimming took 2 bases from V and 0 from J; bases not matched to a gene: 12. Germline CDR1 reads MNHEY; CDR2 reads SVGEGT. This CDR3 is built from 18 residues. CDR3 loop: CASSYPTQLAASSYEQYF. CDR3 coding DNA: TGTGCCAGCAGTTACCCCACCCAACTAGCGGCCTCCTCCTACGAGCAGTACTTC.

A few counts support this clone. The rearrangement links TRBV6-2 or TRBV6-3 to TRBJ2-1, with D hard to call. The CDR3 covers 14 residues. V lost 0 bases and J lost 10, with 13 bases in between. CDR1 is MNHEY and CDR2 is SVGEGT in the germline V gene. CDR3 coding DNA: TGTGCCAGCAGTTACTCGGGGAATTCGAACGAGCAGTTCTTC. Translated: CASSYSGNSNEQFF.

This chain connects TRBV6-1 to TRBJ1-2; D unresolved. The CDR3 spans 14 residues. Trimming stripped 3 bases from V and 2 bases from J, with 10 bases between. CDR1 is MNHNS, CDR2 SASEGT, per germline. The CDR3 region is CASSDRSTNYGYTF. CDR3 DNA: TGTGCCAGCAGTGACAGGTCGACAAACTATGGCTACACCTTC.

The chain is built from TRBV18 and TRBJ2-5, with D unresolved. Deletions cut 2 bases from V and 5 bases from J, with 9 bases between. This CDR3 has 13 residues. Germline values: CDR1 KGHSH, CDR2 LQKENI. The CDR3 protein is CASSPSLVETQYF. CDR3 sequence (DNA): TGTGCCAGCTCACCATCTTTGGTGGAGACCCAGTACTTC.

V is TRBV6-2 or TRBV6-3 and J is TRBJ2-3; D not resolved. Germline V gives CDR1 MNHEY, CDR2 SVGEGT. Trimming removed 0 bases from V and 8 bases from J, with 9 bases in between. The CDR3 has 13 residues. CDR3 sequence (DNA): TGTGCCAGCAGTTACTCCTCCGGACCTACGCAGTATTTT. It encodes CASSYSSGPTQYF.

The chain recombines TRBV4-1 with TRBJ2-1, with unresolved D. Germline V lookup: CDR1 MGHRA, CDR2 YSYEKL. V lost 1 base, J lost 9 bases, and 10 bases lay in between. The CDR3 is made up of 13 amino acids. DNA of the CDR3: TGCGCCAGCAGCCAAGGGGGAATTAGTGAGCAGTTCTTC. Translating gives CASSQGGISEQFF.

V gene TRBV19 combines with J gene TRBJ1-1; TRBD1 matches 9 bases. V shed 4 bases, J shed 3 bases, and the junction held 0 bases outside the gene matches. The CDR3 runs 13 residues. CDR1 is LNHDA, CDR2 SQIVND, per germline (reference sequence). CDR3 in amino acids: CASSRDRDTEAFF. As DNA, the CDR3 is TGTGCCAGTAGTAGGGACAGGGACACTGAAGCTTTCTTT.

This chain links TRBV19 with TRBJ2-4, with D tentatively TRBD2 (5 bases). The CDR3 is made up of 17 amino acids. V shed 2 bases and J shed 0 bases, with 14 bases lying between them. Per the germline V gene, CDR1 is LNHDA and CDR2 is SQIVND (reference sequence). The CDR3 nucleotides are TGTGCCAGTAGTATATCGACGGGCGGACTAGCCAAAAACATTCAGTACTTC. This codes for CASSISTGGLAKNIQYF.

The gene calls are TRBV19 and TRBJ1-2; D is unresolved. With 3 bases removed from V and 5 bases from J, the gap between germline ends came to 7 bases. The germline V gene has CDR1 LNHDA and CDR2 SQIVND (reference sequence). This CDR3 contains 12 residues. CDR3 nucleotides: TGTGCCAGTAGTATGCAGATATATGGCTACACCTTC. Amino acids: CASSMQIYGYTF.